One sample yielded the 28 T cell receptor beta chains listed below, sequenced in a study of blood T cell repertoires in COVID-19. Profiled with immunoSEQ multiplex PCR; TCRdb holds only in-frame clones, not every one. Here the sample spans about 350,000 clones, about 90% being singletons. Sequences were obtained from peripheral blood. Receptors originate from a woman between 45 and 65 years old with COVID-19, enrolled during active disease.

The rearrangement joins TRBV11-3 to TRBJ2-2; 9 bases line up with TRBD1. The CDR3 loop spans 15 amino acids. Germline V CDR1 and CDR2: SGHNT, YENEEA. The junction had 7 bases not matched to a gene; V was cut back by 7 bases and J by 4 bases. This chain's CDR3 is CASTKTGGGTGELFF. As DNA, the CDR3 is TGTGCCAGCACCAAAACAGGGGGCGGCACCGGGGAGCTGTTTTTT.

CDR3: CASSPTSELTPHPVNEQFF. In DNA form, the CDR3 reads TGTGCCAGCAGCCCAACTAGCGAACTTACCCCCCACCCTGTTAATGAGCAGTTCTTC. The chain is built from TRBV7-9 and TRBJ2-1; 7 nucleotides line up with TRBD2. This CDR3 has 19 amino acids. Germline V CDR1 and CDR2: SEHNR, FQNEAQ (reference sequence). Trimming took 5 bases from V and 7 from J; bases not matched to a gene: 23.

V is TRBV9 and J is TRBJ2-3; 14 nucleotides match TRBD2. Germline-derived CDR1 and CDR2 are SGDLS and YYNGEE. CDR3 length: 18 residues. V lost 2 bases, J lost 3 bases, and 8 bases stayed unmatched. The CDR3: CASSVSSGTSGRTDTQYF. The CDR3 nucleotides read TGTGCCAGCAGCGTTAGTTCCGGGACTAGCGGGAGAACAGATACGCAGTATTTT.

The rearrangement joins TRBV15 to TRBJ2-2; D perhaps matches TRBD2 (6 bases). The CDR3 length is 15 residues. Germline-derived CDR1 and CDR2 are LNHNV and YYDKDF (reference sequence). Trimming took 5 bases from V and 3 from J, leaving 13 bases between them. In nucleotides, the CDR3 is TGTGCCACCAGCGGCGGGACTTACGACACCGGGGAGCTGTTTTTT. Protein: CATSGGTYDTGELFF.

The chain couples TRBV2 to TRBJ2-7; TRBD1 agrees at 9 bases. V shed 9 bases, J shed 2 bases, and the junction held 5 bases outside the gene matches. Looked up from germline, CDR1 is SNHLY and CDR2 is FYNNEI. This CDR3 contains 13 residues. The CDR3 DNA is TGTGCCAGACGGGACAGGGAGACCTACGAGCAGTACTTC. It encodes CARRDRETYEQYF.

The rearrangement uses TRBV12-3 or TRBV12-4 and TRBJ1-5; D is uncertain. This CDR3 spans 13 amino acids. Trimming removed 8 bases at V and 2 bases at J, with 10 bases between. The CDR3 protein is CASEALGNQPQHF. CDR3 nucleotide sequence: TGTGCCAGCGAGGCACTGGGCAATCAGCCCCAGCATTTT.

A few counts support this clone. DNA of the CDR3: TGTGCCAGTAGTATGTTACCCGGGACAGCGACTTCCGAATACAATGAGCAGTTCTTC. Protein product: CASSMLPGTATSEYNEQFF. The chain joins TRBV19 to TRBJ2-1; TRBD1 matches at 7 bases. The CDR3 sequence is 19 residues long. CDR1 and CDR2 from the germline V gene are LNHDA and SQIVND (reference sequence). With 3 bases clipped from V and 4 bases from J, the junction kept 18 bases outside the gene matches.

The chain joins TRBV2 to TRBJ1-6; 9 nucleotides match TRBD1. Losses at the gene ends were 7 bases for V and 0 bases for J; bases not matched to a gene: 1. Germline CDR1 SNHLY, CDR2 FYNNEI. The CDR3 runs 15 residues. CDR3 amino acids: CASTGQGSYNSPLHF. CDR3 coding DNA: TGTGCCAGCACGGGACAGGGCTCCTATAATTCACCCCTCCACTTT.

V is TRBV11-3 and J is TRBJ2-3; possible D gene TRBD2, 5 bases. This CDR3 is 15 amino acids long. Germline V CDR1 and CDR2: SGHNT, YENEEA. V lost 4 bases and J lost 2, with 13 bases in between. Here the CDR3 reads CASSSRTGFTDTQYF. Here the CDR3 DNA reads TGTGCCAGCAGCTCCCGGACGGGATTCACAGATACGCAGTATTTT.

The V and J genes are TRBV24-1 and TRBJ1-1; 11 positions match TRBD1. This CDR3 region has 15 residues. CDR1 and CDR2 from the germline V gene are KGHDR and SFDVKD. V gave up 4 bases and J gave up 6 bases; unmatched junction bases: 6. DNA for the CDR3: TGTGCCACCAGTGACCGGACAGGGGGCCTCGCTGAAGCTTTCTTT. Its protein is CATSDRTGGLAEAFF.

J is TRBJ1-1 and V is TRBV21-1. TRBV21-1 is marked as a pseudogene. This CDR3 contains 10 residues. CDR3 bases: TGTGCCAGCACCTTCCCGGAAGCTTTCTTT. It is translated as CASTFPEAFF.

The chain recombines TRBV27 with TRBJ2-1; 9 bases match TRBD2. The germline CDR1 and CDR2 sequences are MNHEY and SMNVEV (reference sequence). V trimming: 3 bases; J trimming: 5 bases; junction bases outside the gene matches: 5. The CDR3 spans 15 residues. The CDR3 here is CASSFRREGNNEQFF. In DNA form, the CDR3 reads TGTGCCAGCAGTTTTAGGCGGGAGGGAAACAATGAGCAGTTCTTC.

This clone was counted only a few times. This chain connects TRBV21-1 to TRBJ2-1; TRBD1 is the table's D call, not checked against the DNA. TRBV21-1 is assigned pseudogene status. This CDR3 contains 14 residues. CDR3 nucleotide sequence: TGTGCCGGAAAGACAGGGAGCTCCTACAATGAGCAGTTCTTC. As protein: CAGKTGSSYNEQFF.

This rearrangement joins TRBV5-1 to TRBJ2-1, with 7 bases aligning to TRBD2. V shed 0 bases and J 4 bases; nucleotides not matched to a gene: 1. The germline V gene has CDR1 SGHRS and CDR2 YFSETQ. This CDR3 comprises 14 residues. The DNA of the CDR3 is TGCGCCAGCAGCTTGGGGGACTATTACAATGAGCAGTTCTTC. Translating it yields CASSLGDYYNEQFF.

The chain has TRBV30 and TRBJ2-1; 7 nucleotides align to TRBD1. Germline loops: CDR1 GTSNPN, CDR2 SVGIG (reference sequence). This CDR3 contains 15 residues. V shed 0 bases and J 2 bases; nucleotides not matched to a gene: 4. CDR3 amino acids: CAWSVFQGAYNEQFF. The CDR3 bases are TGTGCCTGGAGTGTCTTCCAGGGGGCCTACAATGAGCAGTTCTTC.

The chain carries TRBV7-6 and TRBJ2-1, with no clear D. Deletions cut 1 base from V and 0 bases from J, with 13 bases between. CDR3 size: 17 residues. Germline loops: CDR1 SGHVS, CDR2 FNYEAQ. As DNA, the CDR3 is TGTGCCAGCAGCTTAGTCTTAGGCGGTGGCTCCTACAATGAGCAGTTCTTC. It is translated as CASSLVLGGGSYNEQFF.

V usage is TRBV10-1 and J usage is TRBJ2-5; 7 bases are a match to TRBD2. Germline V gene lookup returns CDR1 WNHNN and CDR2 SYGVQD (reference sequence). V lost 8 bases, J lost 5 bases, and 11 bases stayed unmatched. CDR3 length equals 14 residues. The CDR3, as DNA: TGCGCCAGCGGATCGGGAGGTGTTGGGGAGACCCAGTACTTC. Protein product: CASGSGGVGETQYF.

V and J are TRBV9 and TRBJ2-2; the match to TRBD2 covers 9 bases. CDR3 length equals 16 residues. CDR1 and CDR2 (germline): SGDLS, YYNGEE. V was clipped by 0 bases and J by 1 base; unmatched bases: 1. The CDR3 is CASSVGLAENTGELFF. CDR3 DNA: TGTGCCAGCAGCGTAGGACTAGCGGAGAACACCGGGGAGCTGTTTTTT.

In its sample, this clone was seen a few times. The genes are TRBV7-2 and TRBJ2-7; tentative D call: TRBD1 (6 bases). With 4 bases removed from V and 5 bases from J, the gap between germline ends came to 15 bases. Germline CDR1 SGHTA, CDR2 FQGNSA. CDR3 length: 14 amino acids. DNA for the CDR3: TGTGCCAGCAGCTCACAGGGTGGGGACCACGAGCAGTACTTC. It is translated as CASSSQGGDHEQYF.

This rearrangement joins TRBV19 to TRBJ2-1; D is possibly TRBD2 (5 bases). The germline V and J ends were trimmed by 9 bases and 10 bases, with 25 bases remaining between them. Germline lookup yields CDR1 LNHDA and CDR2 SQIVND (reference sequence). This CDR3 is built from 15 residues. The CDR3 nucleotides are TGTGCCAGCCACGGGCGGCGGGCCCGGGAATGGGAGCAGTTCTTC. It is translated as CASHGRRAREWEQFF.

This clone was detected a few times. This chain uses TRBV4-2 with TRBJ2-1; TRBD2 aligns across 9 bases. Trimming took 0 bases from V and 6 from J; bases not matched to a gene: 6. The germline gives CDR1 LGHNA, CDR2 YNFKEQ. The CDR3 sequence is 16 residues long. The CDR3 loop is CASSQESSGSFNEQFF. The DNA for the CDR3 is TGTGCCAGCAGCCAAGAAAGTAGCGGGAGCTTCAATGAGCAGTTCTTC.

The chain uses TRBV5-1 and TRBJ1-3, with D perhaps TRBD1 (5 bases). The CDR3 contains 14 residues. The V end lost 6 bases, the J end lost 0 bases, and 10 bases lay between the germline ends. Germline CDR1 is SGHRS and CDR2 is YFSETQ. CDR3 amino acids: CASKAGPSGNTIYF. CDR3 in DNA: TGCGCCAGCAAGGCAGGGCCCTCTGGAAACACCATATATTTT.

The chain carries TRBV21-1 and TRBJ1-1; the table's D gene call, TRBD1, was not cross checked with the DNA. TRBV21-1 is recorded as a pseudogene. This CDR3 comprises 16 residues. The CDR3 nucleotides are TGTGCCAGCAGCAAAGGGCAACAGTCCGTGAACACTGAAGCTTTCTTT. It codes for CASSKGQQSVNTEAFF.

This chain connects TRBV4-2 to TRBJ1-5, with 7 bases fitting TRBD1. Germline values: CDR1 LGHNA, CDR2 YNFKEQ. CDR3 size: 16 residues. V shed 0 bases and J 4 bases; nucleotides not matched to a gene: 6. The CDR3 nucleotides are TGTGCCAGCAGCCAAGAGGCAGGGGGACAAAATCAGCCCCAGCATTTT. Translated: CASSQEAGGQNQPQHF.

The chain uses TRBV5-1 and TRBJ2-3, with D perhaps matching TRBD2 (5 bases). The CDR3 is 16 residues long. V was pared by 6 bases and J by 3 bases, with 20 bases between. CDR1 and CDR2 from the germline V gene are SGHRS and YFSETQ. The CDR3 DNA reads as TGCGCCAGCACCGCAACAGAAGGACTGCAGACAGATACGCAGTATTTT. Encoded protein: CASTATEGLQTDTQYF.

The genes are TRBV6-4 and TRBJ2-1; D gene unclear. Germline loops: CDR1 MRHNA, CDR2 SNTAGT. The CDR3 contains 13 residues. V was cut by 4 bases and J by 4 bases, with 8 bases left in between. The CDR3 loop reads CASSAEEYNEQFF. CDR3 DNA sequence: TGTGCCAGCAGTGCCGAGGAATACAATGAGCAGTTCTTC.

This rearrangement joins TRBV25-1 to TRBJ2-7; 7 nucleotides line up with TRBD2. Germline V CDR1 and CDR2: MGHDK, SYGVNS. CDR3 length equals 15 residues. The trim removed 1 base at V and 0 bases at J, leaving 3 bases unmatched. The CDR3 bases are TGTGCCAGCAGTGAATTCGGGGGGAGCTCCTACGAGCAGTACTTC. Translated, it gives CASSEFGGSSYEQYF.

The chain combines TRBV13 with TRBJ2-4; TRBD1 agrees at 7 bases. V shed 4 bases, J shed 4 bases, and the junction held 22 bases outside the gene matches. The germline V gene encodes CDR1 PRHDT and CDR2 FYEKMQ (reference sequence). This CDR3 has 20 amino acids. CDR3 loop: CASSSQPDRFSLNFKNIQYF. The CDR3 coding sequence is TGTGCCAGCAGCTCCCAACCGGACAGGTTTTCACTGAACTTTAAAAACATTCAGTACTTC.